The 10 T cell receptor beta chains in this list originate from one sample, sequenced in a study of T cell repertoires in cytomegalovirus infection. TCRdb independently ran MiXCR on the reads; one entry per CDR3 protein. This sample has 200,000 or so distinct CDR3 sequences, with approximately 19% found just once. Sequencing was carried out using PBMCs. These TCRs come from a human donor in good health (CMV status not recorded). Some clones in this sample may be carry-over from other donors' samples.

This chain connects TRBV13 to TRBJ2-3, with TRBD2 matching over 7 bases. Germline trimming cut 5 bases from V and 1 base from J; bases unmatched to any gene: 6. CDR1 and CDR2 (germline): PRHDT, FYEKMQ (reference sequence). The CDR3 totals 15 residues. CDR3 nucleotides: TGTGCCAGCAGCCGAACGGGGGGTGGCACAGATACGCAGTATTTT. This translates into CASSRTGGGTDTQYF.

V usage is TRBV29-1 and J usage is TRBJ1-3; no firm D call. Germline CDR1 and CDR2: SQVTM and ANQGSEA. The CDR3 is 13 amino acids. V was shortened by 8 bases and J by 2 bases, with 13 bases between the two germline ends. CDR3 amino acids: CSIPRAAGNTIYF. The CDR3, as DNA: TGCAGCATCCCTCGGGCGGCTGGAAACACCATATATTTT. Full variable domain (remainder filled in from reference TRBV29-1 and TRBJ1-3): SAVISQKPSRDICQRGTSLTIQCQVDSQVTMMFWYRQQPGQSLTLIATANQGSEATYESGFVIDKFPISRPNLTFSTLTVSNMSPEDSSIYLCSIPRAAGNTIYFGEGSWLTVV.

This clonotype has a count of ten or more. This chain's CDR3 is CASSPNPTLAGVKYEQYF. CDR3 nucleotide sequence: TGTGCCAGCAGCCCCAACCCGACCCTAGCGGGAGTTAAATACGAGCAGTACTTC. The V call is TRBV7-2, the J call TRBJ2-7, with 10 bases aligning to TRBD2. CDR1 and CDR2 from the germline V gene are SGHTA and FQGNSA. This CDR3 has 18 residues. Trimming took 5 bases from V and 4 from J; bases not matched to a gene: 17.

This clonotype has at least ten counts. The CDR3 coding sequence is TGTGCCAGCAGCTCGGGACAGGCAACCTACGAGCAGTACTTC. This translates into CASSSGQATYEQYF. The chain links TRBV7-9 to TRBJ2-7; 8 nucleotides line up with TRBD1. CDR3 length equals 14 residues. From germline, CDR1 is SEHNR and CDR2 FQNEAQ (reference sequence). Trimming cost V 4 bases and J 2 bases; bases outside gene matches: 4.

This clonotype was detected many times. The chain employs TRBV7-2 and TRBJ2-3, with TRBD1 as a possible D gene (5 bases). The CDR3 consists of 13 residues. CDR1 SGHTA and CDR2 FQGNSA come from the germline V gene. V was shortened by 1 base and J by 4 bases, with 6 bases between the two germline ends. The CDR3 sequence: CASSLGGSDTQYF. Here the CDR3 DNA reads TGTGCCAGCAGCTTAGGGGGCTCAGATACGCAGTATTTT.

The chain joins TRBV6-1 to TRBJ2-2, with TRBD1 as a possible D gene (5 bases). Germline V gene lookup returns CDR1 MNHNS and CDR2 SASEGT. Trimming shortened V by 6 bases and J by 6 bases, and 20 bases separated the two germline ends. The CDR3 spans 16 residues. CDR3: CASSSLATVKAGELFF. As DNA, the CDR3 is TGTGCCAGCAGCTCACTCGCGACAGTAAAGGCCGGGGAGCTGTTTTTT.

This clonotype was seen only a few times. The rearrangement uses TRBV6-4 and TRBJ1-2; no firm D call. This CDR3 has 12 amino acids. Germline V gene sequence: CDR1 MRHNA, CDR2 SNTAGT. Trimming stripped 4 bases from V and 1 base from J, with 4 bases between. This CDR3 reads CASSAGNYGYTF. The CDR3, as DNA: TGTGCCAGCAGTGCCGGTAACTATGGCTACACCTTC.

This clonotype was counted only a few times. J is TRBJ1-5 and V is TRBV18, with 7 bases aligning to TRBD1. V lost 6 bases and J lost 3; bases outside the gene matches: 8. Germline V gene lookup returns CDR1 KGHSH and CDR2 LQKENI. This CDR3 has 15 amino acids. The CDR3 region is CASSATGALNQPQHF. The CDR3 DNA reads TGTGCCAGCTCGGCAACAGGGGCTCTCAATCAGCCCCAGCATTTT.

This sequence joins TRBV7-2 and TRBJ2-1, with a tentative D call TRBD1 (5 bases). The CDR3 totals 14 residues. Looked up from germline, CDR1 is SGHTA and CDR2 is FQGNSA. V lost 1 base and J 7 bases, leaving 11 bases between the germline ends. CDR3: CASSLDRRRNEQFF. In DNA form, the CDR3 reads TGTGCCAGCAGCTTAGACAGGCGGAGAAATGAGCAGTTCTTC.

The V call is TRBV4-3, the J call TRBJ2-7, with D hard to call. The germline V gene has CDR1 LGHNA and CDR2 YSLEER. The CDR3 contains 15 residues. V was trimmed by 3 bases and J by 2 bases, leaving 14 bases between them. The CDR3 nucleotides are TGCGCCAGCAGCCATCCCGCCGGCGGTGCCTACGAGCAGTACTTC. Its protein is CASSHPAGGAYEQYF.